This TCR beta chain was recovered during a study of T-cell reconstitution after alpha-beta-depleted transplantation in children. A TCRbeta library incorporating unique molecular identifiers was prepared. TCRdb analysed the PCR reads with MiXCR anew, one entry per CDR3 protein. The top ten clones hold 12% to 15% of a sample with about 580,000 distinct CDR3 sequences, 23% of them seen once. The study, taken as a whole, reports: High day-60 TCRbeta diversity in some patients came from surviving recipient T cells and thymic progenitors. Once a year had passed after transplant, T-cell counts and diversity came mostly from newly produced T cells. Expanded graft clones numbering several hundred reportedly gave rise to alpha-beta T cells about two months after transplant.

This clonotype was picked up a small number of times. Its antigen is unidentified. Per germline, CDR1 MNHEY and CDR2 SMNVEV (reference sequence). This CDR3 comprises 14 residues. Trimming cost V 6 bases and J 0 bases, with 12 bases left between them. The sequence was collected from a boy in the first two years of life who had a stem cell transplant for acute myeloid leukemia, so the T cells may come from the graft donor. Sequenced material: PBMCs, mostly from graft donor cells, taken 360 days after TCRalphabeta/CD19-depleted stem cell transplant. This chain connects TRBV27 to TRBJ2-7; no clear D. The CDR3 loop reads CASSPTHSSYEQYV. The CDR3 nucleotides read TGTGCCAGCAGCCCCACCCATAGCTCCTACGAGCAGTACGTC.